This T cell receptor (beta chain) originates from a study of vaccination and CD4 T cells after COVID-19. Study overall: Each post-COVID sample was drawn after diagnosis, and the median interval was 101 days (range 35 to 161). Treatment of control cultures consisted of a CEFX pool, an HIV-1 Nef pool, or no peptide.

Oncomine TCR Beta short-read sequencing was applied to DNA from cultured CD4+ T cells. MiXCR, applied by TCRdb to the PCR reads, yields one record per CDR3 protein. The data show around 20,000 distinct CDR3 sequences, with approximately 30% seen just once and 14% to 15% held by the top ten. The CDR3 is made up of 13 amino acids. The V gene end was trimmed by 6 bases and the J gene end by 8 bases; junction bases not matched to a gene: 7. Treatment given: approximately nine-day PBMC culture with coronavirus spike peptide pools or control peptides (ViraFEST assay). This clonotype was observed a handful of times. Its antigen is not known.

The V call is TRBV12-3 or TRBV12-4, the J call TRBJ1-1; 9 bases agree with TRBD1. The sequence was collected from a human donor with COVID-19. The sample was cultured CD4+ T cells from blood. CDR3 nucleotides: TGTGCCAGCAGGCGAGGGACAGGGAGGGAAGCTTTCTTT. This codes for CASRRGTGREAFF.